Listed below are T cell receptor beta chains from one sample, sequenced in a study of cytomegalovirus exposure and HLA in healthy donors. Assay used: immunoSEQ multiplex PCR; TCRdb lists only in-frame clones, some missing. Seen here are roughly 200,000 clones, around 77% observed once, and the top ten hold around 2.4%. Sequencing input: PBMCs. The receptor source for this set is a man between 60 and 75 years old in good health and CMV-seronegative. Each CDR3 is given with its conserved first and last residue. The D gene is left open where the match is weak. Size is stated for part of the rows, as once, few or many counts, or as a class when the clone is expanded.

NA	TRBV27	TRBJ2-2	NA	TGTGCCAGCAGTTACTCCCGGGGAGCCACCGGGGAGCTGTTTTTT	CASSYSRGATGELFF
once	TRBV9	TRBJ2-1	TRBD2	TGTGCCAGCAGCGTAGATTCACTAGCGGGACGGTACAATGAGCAGTTCTTC	CASSVDSLAGRYNEQFF
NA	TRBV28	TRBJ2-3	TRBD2	TGTGCCAGCAGTTCCCCCGGGACTAGCGGTTACGGAGCAGATACGCAGTATTTT	CASSSPGTSGYGADTQYF
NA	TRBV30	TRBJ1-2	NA	TGTGCCTGGAGGCAGGGACTCCTTGGCTACACCTTC	CAWRQGLLGYTF
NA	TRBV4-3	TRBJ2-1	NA	TGCGCCAGCAGCCGGGGGACTTACAATGAGCAGTTCTTC	CASSRGTYNEQFF
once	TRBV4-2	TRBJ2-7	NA	TGTGCCAGCAGCCAAGATCGGGCAGGTCCGGGAGAGCAGTACTTC	CASSQDRAGPGEQYF
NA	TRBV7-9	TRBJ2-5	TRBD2	TGTGCCAGCAGCTTAGCTAGCGGGAGAAGTCAGTACTTC	CASSLASGRSQYF
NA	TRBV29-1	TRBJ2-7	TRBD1	TGCAGCGTTGTGATGGACAGGGGGTCGAGGGAGCGGTACTTC	CSVVMDRGSRERYF
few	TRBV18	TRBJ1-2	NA	TGTGCCAGCTCACCACCGGGGCGCCTTGGATACGGCTACACCTTC	CASSPPGRLGYGYTF
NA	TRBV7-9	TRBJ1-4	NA	TGTGCCAGCAGCTTAGGGCACAGGGAGTCGGCTAATGAAAAACTGTTTTTT	CASSLGHRESANEKLFF
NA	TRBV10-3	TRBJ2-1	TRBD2	TGTGCCATCAGTGATCCCCTAGCGGGGACTAATGAGCAGTTCTTC	CAISDPLAGTNEQFF
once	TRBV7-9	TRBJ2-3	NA	TGTTCCAGCAGCCCAGGACAGCGCACAGATACGCAGTATTTT	CSSSPGQRTDTQYF
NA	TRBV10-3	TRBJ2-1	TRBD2	TGTGCCATCAGTGAGTCGGGACTAGGGAGCTCCTACAATGAGCAGTTCTTC	CAISESGLGSSYNEQFF
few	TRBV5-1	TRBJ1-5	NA	TGCGCCAGCAGTGCGGGGGATAGTAATCAGCCCCAGCATTTT	CASSAGDSNQPQHF
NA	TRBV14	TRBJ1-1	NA	TGTGCCAGCAGCCAAGATGTTCTCACTGAAGCTTTCTTT	CASSQDVLTEAFF
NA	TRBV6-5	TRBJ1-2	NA	TGTGCCAGCAGTTACTCGTTACAAGGGGACTATGGCTACCCCTTC	CASSYSLQGDYGYPF
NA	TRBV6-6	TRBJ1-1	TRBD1	TGTGCCAGCAGTGGGGGACAGGGGTTCAGGATTGCTTTCTTT	CASSGGQGFRIAFF
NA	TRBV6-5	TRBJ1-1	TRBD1	TGTGCCAGCACCTGGACAGGAAAGAACACTGAAGCTTTCTTT	CASTWTGKNTEAFF
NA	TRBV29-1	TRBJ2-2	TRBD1	TGCAGCGCCCTGGACAGGGGGCTTTCGACCGGGGAGCTGTTTTTT	CSALDRGLSTGELFF
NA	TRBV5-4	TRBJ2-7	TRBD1	TGTGCCAGCAGCTTGGGAAGGACAGGGAGCTCCTACGAGCAGTACTTC	CASSLGRTGSSYEQYF
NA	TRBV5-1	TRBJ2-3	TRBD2	TGCGCCAGCAGCTTGCTAGCGGGGGCTTCCACAGATACGCAGTATTTT	CASSLLAGASTDTQYF
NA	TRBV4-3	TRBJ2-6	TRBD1	TGCGCCAGCAGCCAAGATCGCGACACAGGGGCCTCTGGGGCCAACGTCCTGACTTTC	CASSQDRDTGASGANVLTF
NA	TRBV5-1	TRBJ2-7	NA	TGCGCCAGCAGCTTGGATGGACAGAGATCCTACGAGCAGTACTTC	CASSLDGQRSYEQYF
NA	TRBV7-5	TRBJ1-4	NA	TGTGCCAGAAGCCCAAACTTCCGGGACAGGGTTAAAAAACTGTTTTTT	CARSPNFRDRVKKLFF
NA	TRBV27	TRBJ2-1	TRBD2	TGTGCCAGCAGTTTAGGTCTAGCGGGAGGAGGTGAGCAGTTCTTC	CASSLGLAGGGEQFF
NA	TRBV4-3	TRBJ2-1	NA	TGCGCCAGCAGCCGCCCGGGGGTTAGCGGTATTTGGGAGCAGTTCTTC	CASSRPGVSGIWEQFF
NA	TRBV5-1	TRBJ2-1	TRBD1	TGCGCCAGCAGCTTTGACAGGGGGCTTGAGCAGTTCTTC	CASSFDRGLEQFF
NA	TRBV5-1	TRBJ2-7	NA	TGCGCCAGCAGCTCCAACTCCTACGAGCAGTACTTC	CASSSNSYEQYF
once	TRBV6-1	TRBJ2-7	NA	TGTGCCAGCAGTGAGCGCACAGGGTCCTACGAGCAGTACTTC	CASSERTGSYEQYF
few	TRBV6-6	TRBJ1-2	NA	TGTGCCAGCAACACCCCGCGCATAGCAGGACAAAGCTACACCTTC	CASNTPRIAGQSYTF
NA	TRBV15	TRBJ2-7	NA	TGTGCCACCAGCAGAGATAGGGCAGGGCAGACCTACGAGCAGTACTTC	CATSRDRAGQTYEQYF
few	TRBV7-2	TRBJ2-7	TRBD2	TGTGCCAGCGGCGTAGCGGGAGGGCCCTACGAGCAGTACTTC	CASGVAGGPYEQYF
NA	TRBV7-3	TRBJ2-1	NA	TGTGCCAGCAGCTTAGGAACAGGGATACACAATGAGCAGTTCTTC	CASSLGTGIHNEQFF
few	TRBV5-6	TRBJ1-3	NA	TGTGCCAGCAGCTTGGTGATAGGGGGTGGAAACACCATATATTTT	CASSLVIGGGNTIYF
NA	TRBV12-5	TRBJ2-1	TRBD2	TGTGCTAGTGGTTTACGAGCGGGAGCGGGTGAGCAGTTCTTC	CASGLRAGAGEQFF
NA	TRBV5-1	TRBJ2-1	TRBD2	TGCGCCAGCAGCTTCGGACTAGCGGGAGGGCCTGCGAATGAGCAGTTCTTC	CASSFGLAGGPANEQFF
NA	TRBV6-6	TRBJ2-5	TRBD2	TGTGCCACCAGCTGGACTCCCGGGGGGGGAGAGACCCAGTACTTC	CATSWTPGGGETQYF
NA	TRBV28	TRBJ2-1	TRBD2	TGTGCCAGCCTGACTAGCGGTGACGTCAATGAGCAGTTCTTC	CASLTSGDVNEQFF
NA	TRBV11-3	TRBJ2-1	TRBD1	TGTGCCAGCAGCATCGAGGGGGCAGACAATGAGCAGTTCTTC	CASSIEGADNEQFF
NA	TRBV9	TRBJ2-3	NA	TGTGCCAGCAGCGTACAGGGCGATACGCAGTATTTT	CASSVQGDTQYF
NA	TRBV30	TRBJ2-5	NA	TGTGCCTGGAGTACGGGGGGCGGCCAAGAGACCCAGTACTTC	CAWSTGGGQETQYF
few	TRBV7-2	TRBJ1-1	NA	TGTGCCAGCAGCTCCCGGGGGTCCGGGGGGCCAAAGAACACTGAAGCTTTCTTT	CASSSRGSGGPKNTEAFF
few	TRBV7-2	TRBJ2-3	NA	TGTGCCAGCCACCACAATCCTTTGGATACGCAGTATTTT	CASHHNPLDTQYF
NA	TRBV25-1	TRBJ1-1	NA	TGTGCCAGCAGTGGGCGGGCAGGGGTTGGTGAAGCTTTCTTT	CASSGRAGVGEAFF
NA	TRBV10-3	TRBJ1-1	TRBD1	TGTGCCATCAGCGATGACAGGGGGGCCACTGAAGCTTTCTTT	CAISDDRGATEAFF
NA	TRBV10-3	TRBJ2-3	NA	TGTGCCATCAGCCCCGGGATACAAAAGACAGATACGCAGTATTTT	CAISPGIQKTDTQYF
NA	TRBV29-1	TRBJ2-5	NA	TGCAGCGTCGCCTCGGGATCCCAGACCCAGTACTTC	CSVASGSQTQYF
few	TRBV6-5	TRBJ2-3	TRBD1	TGTGCCAGCAGTCATCCGGGACAGGTCACAGATACGCAGTATTTT	CASSHPGQVTDTQYF
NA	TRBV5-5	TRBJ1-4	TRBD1	TGTGCCAGCAGAACCAGAGGGACAGGGGTTGAAAAACTGTTTTTT	CASRTRGTGVEKLFF
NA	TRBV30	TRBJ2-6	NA	TGTGCCTGGAGTTGGGTGAGACAGCGGGTCTCTGGGGCCAACGTCCTGACTTTC	CAWSWVRQRVSGANVLTF
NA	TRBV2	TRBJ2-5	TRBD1	TGTGCCAGCAGCGCCGACAGGGGGTTGAGAGAGACCCAGTACTTC	CASSADRGLRETQYF
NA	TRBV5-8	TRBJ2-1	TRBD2	TGTGCCAGCAGCAGAGGACTAGCGGTCGACAATGAGCAGTTCTTC	CASSRGLAVDNEQFF
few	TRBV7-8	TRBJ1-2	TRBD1	TGTGCCAGCAGCTCCCGACAGGGGGAATCCTATGGCTACACCTTC	CASSSRQGESYGYTF
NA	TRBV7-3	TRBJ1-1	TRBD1	TGTGCCAGCAGCCCGTCGGACAGGGGAGTCACTGAAGCTTTCTTT	CASSPSDRGVTEAFF
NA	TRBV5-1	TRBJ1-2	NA	TGCGCCAGCCGCCCCATGGAGGGAGCCTATGGCTACACCTTC	CASRPMEGAYGYTF
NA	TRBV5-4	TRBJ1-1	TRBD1	TGTGCCAGCAGGGGACCACAGGGGCTGGCTTTCTTT	CASRGPQGLAFF
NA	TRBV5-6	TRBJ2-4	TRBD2	TGTGCCAGCAGCTTCCTCGACGCGGGAGGGGTGGACATTCAGTACTTC	CASSFLDAGGVDIQYF